These 14 T cell receptor beta chains were sequenced from one sample in a study of blood T cell repertoires in COVID-19. Measured with immunoSEQ multiplex PCR; TCRdb has only the in-frame clones, and not every one. This table has about 220,000 clones, approximately 82% appearing once. The sample was peripheral blood. The receptors shown here come from an elderly woman with acute or convalescent COVID-19.

The rearrangement joins TRBV28 to TRBJ1-2, with 8 bases lining up with TRBD1. CDR1 is MDHEN, CDR2 SYDVKM, per germline. V lost 5 bases and J lost 5; bases outside the gene matches: 4. The CDR3 is 13 residues long. The CDR3: CASSRTGRYGYTF. CDR3 DNA sequence: TGTGCCAGCAGTCGGACAGGGAGGTATGGCTACACCTTC.

This clone has just a few counts. The chain is built from TRBV19 and TRBJ1-2; 8 bases are a match to TRBD1. Germline CDR1 LNHDA, CDR2 SQIVND (reference sequence). The CDR3 loop spans 13 amino acids. The V gene end was trimmed by 4 bases and the J gene end by 4 bases; junction bases not matched to a gene: 2. CDR3 in DNA: TGTGCCAGTAGTACCACAGGGGGCTATGGCTACACCTTC. Translation gives CASSTTGGYGYTF.

The genes are TRBV7-8 and TRBJ1-5, with 10 bases matching TRBD1. The CDR3 sequence is 15 residues long. Germline V gene sequence: CDR1 SGHVS, CDR2 FQNEAQ. Trimming removed 5 bases from V and 2 bases from J; junction bases left unmatched: 3. This CDR3 is CASSTGTGGNQPQHF. For the CDR3, the DNA is TGTGCCAGCAGCACCGGGACAGGGGGCAATCAGCCCCAGCATTTT.

This chain links TRBV6-1 with TRBJ1-2; weak D call: TRBD1 (5 bases). CDR1 and CDR2 from the germline V gene are MNHNS and SASEGT. The CDR3 covers 13 residues. Trimming stripped 1 base from V and 8 bases from J, with 11 bases between. CDR3 residues: CASSEGRAGGYTF. CDR3 in DNA: TGTGCCAGCAGTGAAGGCAGGGCAGGCGGCTACACCTTC.

The chain carries TRBV5-1 and TRBJ2-3; D gene unclear. Germline values: CDR1 SGHRS, CDR2 YFSETQ. The CDR3 length is 14 residues. Trimming took 0 bases from V and 2 from J, leaving 7 bases between them. This CDR3 is CASSLERLTDTQYF. In DNA form, the CDR3 reads TGCGCCAGCAGCTTGGAACGACTCACAGATACGCAGTATTTT.

The V and J genes are TRBV29-1 and TRBJ1-3, with a possible D match to TRBD1 (5 bases). CDR3 length: 14 residues. Trimming stripped 4 bases from V and 2 bases from J, with 12 bases between. Germline V gene lookup returns CDR1 SQVTM and CDR2 ANQGSEA. The CDR3 is CSVGGASTGNTIYF. CDR3 sequence (DNA): TGCAGCGTTGGGGGCGCATCTACTGGAAACACCATATATTTT. The full variable domain, rest sourced from reference TRBV29-1 and TRBJ1-3, is SAVISQKPSRDICQRGTSLTIQCQVDSQVTMMFWYRQQPGQSLTLIATANQGSEATYESGFVIDKFPISRPNLTFSTLTVSNMSPEDSSIYLCSVGGASTGNTIYFGEGSWLTVV.

This clone is a singleton in its sample. The V gene is TRBV20-1, the J gene TRBJ1-5; D is ambiguous. Trimming removed 3 bases at V and 7 bases at J, with 7 bases between. The CDR3 sequence is 11 residues long. Germline V gene lookup returns CDR1 DFQATT and CDR2 SNEGSKA (reference sequence). Here the CDR3 reads CSARQIQPQHF. CDR3 nucleotides: TGCAGTGCTAGGCAGATCCAGCCCCAGCATTTT.

This chain uses TRBV18 with TRBJ1-1; D is perhaps TRBD1 (5 bases). Germline V lookup: CDR1 KGHSH, CDR2 LQKENI. CDR3 length: 15 amino acids. The V end lost 2 bases, the J end lost 0 bases, and 10 bases lay between the germline ends. The CDR3 nucleotides are TGTGCCAGCTCACCATTGGGACTTATGAACACTGAAGCTTTCTTT. Translating it yields CASSPLGLMNTEAFF.

V gene TRBV21-1 combines with J gene TRBJ1-5; the table's D call TRBD1 went unverified against the DNA. TRBV21-1 is marked as a pseudogene. The CDR3 has 15 residues. The CDR3 DNA sequence: TGTGCCAACCCTATAAGACACAATAGCAATCAGCCCCAGCATTTT. Its translation: CANPIRHNSNQPQHF.

The chain employs TRBV12-3 or TRBV12-4 and TRBJ1-2; TRBD1 agrees at 7 bases. The CDR3 consists of 13 residues. After removal of 5 bases from V and 2 bases from J, the junction contained 2 bases not matched to a gene. CDR3 region: CASSGDSNYGYTF. DNA of the CDR3: TGTGCCAGCAGTGGGGACAGCAACTATGGCTACACCTTC.

The rearrangement joins TRBV10-3 to TRBJ1-1, with a weak D call TRBD1 (5 bases). V was shortened by 5 bases and J by 2 bases, with 12 bases between the two germline ends. The CDR3 is 14 amino acids. CDR1 and CDR2 (germline): ENHRY, SYGVKD. CDR3 sequence: CAISSGVLNTEAFF. In nucleotides, the CDR3 is TGTGCCATCAGTTCGGGGGTGTTAAACACTGAAGCTTTCTTT.

The chain uses TRBV6-5 and TRBJ1-3; D may be TRBD1 (5 bases). Germline loops: CDR1 MNHEY, CDR2 SVGAGI. The CDR3 runs 13 residues. The V gene lost 6 bases and the J gene lost 0 bases, with 6 bases spanning the gap. CDR3 coding DNA: TGTGCCAGCAGGGGGCTCTCTGGAAACACCATATATTTT. Translation gives CASRGLSGNTIYF.

The J gene is TRBJ1-4, the V gene TRBV2, with D possibly TRBD1 on 5 matching bases. The CDR3 has 13 residues. Trimming cost V 7 bases and J 8 bases, with 14 bases left between them. The germline gives CDR1 SNHLY, CDR2 FYNNEI. The CDR3 bases are TGTGCCAGCATACAGGACGCGGGGGAAAAACTGTTTTTT. It encodes CASIQDAGEKLFF. Supplemented by reference TRBV2 and TRBJ1-4, the full variable domain reads EPEVTQTPSHQVTQMGQEVILRCVPISNHLYFYWYRQILGQKVEFLVSFYNNEISEKSEIFDDQFSVERPDGSNFTLKIRSTKLEDSAMYFCASIQDAGEKLFFGSGTQLSVL.

The V and J genes are TRBV2 and TRBJ2-7, with 10 positions matching TRBD1. Germline V gives CDR1 SNHLY, CDR2 FYNNEI. This CDR3 has 15 residues. Trimming took 6 bases from V and 1 from J; bases not matched to a gene: 6. The CDR3 DNA reads TGTGCCAGCAGAAGACAGGGGGCAGGATCCTACGAGCAGTACTTC. Translation: CASRRQGAGSYEQYF. Drawing the rest from reference TRBV2 and TRBJ2-7, the complete variable domain is EPEVTQTPSHQVTQMGQEVILRCVPISNHLYFYWYRQILGQKVEFLVSFYNNEISEKSEIFDDQFSVERPDGSNFTLKIRSTKLEDSAMYFCASRRQGAGSYEQYFGPGTRLTVT.